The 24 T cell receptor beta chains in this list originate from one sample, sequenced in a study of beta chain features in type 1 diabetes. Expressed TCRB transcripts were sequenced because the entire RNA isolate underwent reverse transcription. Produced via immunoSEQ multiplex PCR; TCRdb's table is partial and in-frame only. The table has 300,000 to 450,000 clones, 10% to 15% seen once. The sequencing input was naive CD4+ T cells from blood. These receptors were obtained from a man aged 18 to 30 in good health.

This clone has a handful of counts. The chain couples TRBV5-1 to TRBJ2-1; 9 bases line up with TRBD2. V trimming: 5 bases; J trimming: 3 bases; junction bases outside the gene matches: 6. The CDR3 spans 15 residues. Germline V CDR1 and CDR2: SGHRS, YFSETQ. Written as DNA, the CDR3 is TGCGCCAGCAGAAGTCGACTAGCGGACTACAATGAGCAGTTCTTC. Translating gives CASRSRLADYNEQFF.

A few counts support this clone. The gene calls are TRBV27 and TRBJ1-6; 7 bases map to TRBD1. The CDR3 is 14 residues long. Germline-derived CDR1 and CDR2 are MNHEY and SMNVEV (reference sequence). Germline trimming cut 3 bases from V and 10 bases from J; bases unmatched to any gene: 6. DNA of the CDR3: TGTGCCAGCAGTTTTGCCAGGGGGTCGTCACCCCTCCACTTT. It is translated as CASSFARGSSPLHF.

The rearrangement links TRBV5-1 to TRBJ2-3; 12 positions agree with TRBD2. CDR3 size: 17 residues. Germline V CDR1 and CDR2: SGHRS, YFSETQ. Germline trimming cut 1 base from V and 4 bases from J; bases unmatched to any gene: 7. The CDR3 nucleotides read TGCGCCAGCAGCTTGCGGCTAGCGGGAGGGCCCCCAGATACGCAGTATTTT. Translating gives CASSLRLAGGPPDTQYF.

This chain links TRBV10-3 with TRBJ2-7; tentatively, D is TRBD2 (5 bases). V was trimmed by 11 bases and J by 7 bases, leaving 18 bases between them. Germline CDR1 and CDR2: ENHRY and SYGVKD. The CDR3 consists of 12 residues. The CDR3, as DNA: TGTGCCTCACGGAGGCCCGGGCGGGAGCAGTACTTC. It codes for CASRRPGREQYF.

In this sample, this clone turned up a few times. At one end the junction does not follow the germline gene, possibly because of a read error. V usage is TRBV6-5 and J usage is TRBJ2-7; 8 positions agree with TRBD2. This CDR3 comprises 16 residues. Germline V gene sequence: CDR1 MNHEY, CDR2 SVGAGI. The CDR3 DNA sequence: TGTGCCAGCAGTTACTCGGCCAACGGGAGGGCCTACGTGCAGTACTTC. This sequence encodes CASSYSANGRAYVQYF.

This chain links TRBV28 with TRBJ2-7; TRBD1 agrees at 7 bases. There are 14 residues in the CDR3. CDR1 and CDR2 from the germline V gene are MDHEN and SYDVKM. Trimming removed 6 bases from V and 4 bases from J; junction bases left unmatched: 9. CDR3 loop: CASSPTTGRYEQYF. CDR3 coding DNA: TGTGCCAGCAGCCCTACGACAGGGAGATACGAGCAGTACTTC.

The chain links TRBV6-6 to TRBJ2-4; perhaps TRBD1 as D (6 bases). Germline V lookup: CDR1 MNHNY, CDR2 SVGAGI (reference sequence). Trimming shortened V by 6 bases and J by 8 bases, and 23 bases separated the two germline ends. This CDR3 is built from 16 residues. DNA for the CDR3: TGTGCCAGCAGCATAGGACAGCCTACTCTGGGAGACATTCAGTACTTC. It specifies CASSIGQPTLGDIQYF.

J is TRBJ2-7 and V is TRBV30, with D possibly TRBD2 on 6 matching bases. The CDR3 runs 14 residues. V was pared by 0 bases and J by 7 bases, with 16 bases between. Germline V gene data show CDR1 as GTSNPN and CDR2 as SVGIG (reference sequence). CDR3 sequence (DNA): TGTGCCTGGAGTGTACCCGAGAGGGCGGGGGAGCAGTACTTC. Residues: CAWSVPERAGEQYF.

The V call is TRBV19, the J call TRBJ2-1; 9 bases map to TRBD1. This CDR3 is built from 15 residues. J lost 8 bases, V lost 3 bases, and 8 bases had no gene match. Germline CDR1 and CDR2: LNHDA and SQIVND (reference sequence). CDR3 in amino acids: CASSMFGTGRDEQFF. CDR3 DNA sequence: TGTGCCAGTAGTATGTTTGGGACAGGGAGGGATGAGCAGTTCTTC.

Written as DNA, the CDR3 is TGTGCCAGCAGTCACCCGACGGGTCAGCCCCAGCATTTT. This sequence encodes CASSHPTGQPQHF. The V gene is TRBV6-5, the J gene TRBJ1-5, with D unresolved. This CDR3 contains 13 residues. V lost 5 bases and J lost 6, with 11 bases in between. Germline V gene data show CDR1 as MNHEY and CDR2 as SVGAGI.

The CDR3 is CASSIGEPNSPLHF. The CDR3 DNA follows: TGTGCCAGTAGTATCGGGGAACCCAATTCACCCCTCCACTTT. This chain uses TRBV19 with TRBJ1-6; D is ambiguous. The CDR3 is 14 amino acids. Deletions cut 3 bases from V and 7 bases from J, with 10 bases between. Germline values: CDR1 LNHDA, CDR2 SQIVND (reference sequence).

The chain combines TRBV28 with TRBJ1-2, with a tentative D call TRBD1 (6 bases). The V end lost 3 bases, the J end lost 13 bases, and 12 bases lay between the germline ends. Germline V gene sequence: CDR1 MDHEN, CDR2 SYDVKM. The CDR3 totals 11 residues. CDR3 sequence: CASSFRGGVTF. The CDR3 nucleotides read TGTGCCAGCAGTTTTAGGGGGGGAGTCACCTTC.

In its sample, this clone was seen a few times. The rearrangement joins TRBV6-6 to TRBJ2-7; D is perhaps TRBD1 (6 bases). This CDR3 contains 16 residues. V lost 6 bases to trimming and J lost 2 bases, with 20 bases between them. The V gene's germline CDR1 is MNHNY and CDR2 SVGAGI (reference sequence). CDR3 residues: CASRPTEDWGPYEQYF. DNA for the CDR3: TGTGCCAGCAGGCCGACCGAGGACTGGGGGCCCTACGAGCAGTACTTC.

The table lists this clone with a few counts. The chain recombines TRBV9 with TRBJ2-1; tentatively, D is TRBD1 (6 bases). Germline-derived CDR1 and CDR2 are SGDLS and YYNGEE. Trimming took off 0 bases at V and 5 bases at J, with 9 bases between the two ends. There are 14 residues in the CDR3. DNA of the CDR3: TGTGCCAGCAGCGTAGCACAGGGCAACAATGAGCAGTTCTTC. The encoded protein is CASSVAQGNNEQFF.

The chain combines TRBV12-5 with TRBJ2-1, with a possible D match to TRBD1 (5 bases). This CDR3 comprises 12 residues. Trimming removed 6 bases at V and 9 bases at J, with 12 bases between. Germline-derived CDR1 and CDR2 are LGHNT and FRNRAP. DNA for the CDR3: TGTGCTAGTGGCCTCAGGGTGGGTGAGCAGTTCTTC. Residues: CASGLRVGEQFF.

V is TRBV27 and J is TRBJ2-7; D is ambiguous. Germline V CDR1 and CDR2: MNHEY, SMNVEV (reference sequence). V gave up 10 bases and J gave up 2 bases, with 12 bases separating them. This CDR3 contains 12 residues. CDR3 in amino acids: CATVVLAYEQYF. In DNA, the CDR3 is TGTGCCACCGTGGTCCTAGCCTACGAGCAGTACTTC.

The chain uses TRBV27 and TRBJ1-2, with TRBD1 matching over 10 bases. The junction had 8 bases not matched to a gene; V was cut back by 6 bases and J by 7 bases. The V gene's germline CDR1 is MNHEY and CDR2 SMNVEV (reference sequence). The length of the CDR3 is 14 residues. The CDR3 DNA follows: TGTGCCAGCAGCTGGGACAGGGGAGTAGGTGGCTACACCTTC. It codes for CASSWDRGVGGYTF.

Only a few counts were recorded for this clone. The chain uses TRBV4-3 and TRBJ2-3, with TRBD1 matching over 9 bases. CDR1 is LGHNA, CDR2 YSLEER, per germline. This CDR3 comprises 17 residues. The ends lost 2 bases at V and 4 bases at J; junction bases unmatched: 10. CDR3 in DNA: TGCGCCAGCAGCCAACAAACGCCCGGGACAGGGTCAGATACGCAGTATTTT. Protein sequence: CASSQQTPGTGSDTQYF.

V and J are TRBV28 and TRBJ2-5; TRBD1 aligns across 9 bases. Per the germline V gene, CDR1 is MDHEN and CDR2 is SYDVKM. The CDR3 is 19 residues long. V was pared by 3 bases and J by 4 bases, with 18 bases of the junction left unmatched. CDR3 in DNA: TGTGCCAGCAGTTTGTGGGGGTACAGACCGGGACAGGGAGTAGAGACCCAGTACTTC. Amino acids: CASSLWGYRPGQGVETQYF.

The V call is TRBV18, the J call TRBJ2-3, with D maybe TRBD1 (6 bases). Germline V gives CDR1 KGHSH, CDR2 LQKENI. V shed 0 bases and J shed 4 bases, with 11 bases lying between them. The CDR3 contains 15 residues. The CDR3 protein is CASSPPQGYADTQYF. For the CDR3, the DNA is TGTGCCAGCTCACCACCGCAGGGGTATGCAGATACGCAGTATTTT.

For the CDR3, the DNA is TGTGCCAGCAGTTCGGGGCCAGGGGTGAACCCCTACGAGCAGTACTTC. Its protein is CASSSGPGVNPYEQYF. The J gene is TRBJ2-7, the V gene TRBV7-2, with a tentative D call TRBD1 (6 bases). The length of the CDR3 is 16 residues. Germline lookup yields CDR1 SGHTA and CDR2 FQGNSA. V lost 6 bases and J lost 2, with 20 bases in between.

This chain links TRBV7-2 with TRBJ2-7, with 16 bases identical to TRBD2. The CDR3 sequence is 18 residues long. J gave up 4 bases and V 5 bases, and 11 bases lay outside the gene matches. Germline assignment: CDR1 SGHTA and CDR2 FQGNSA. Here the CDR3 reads CASSVNIPGLAGGYEQYF. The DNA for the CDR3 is TGTGCCAGCAGCGTAAACATACCGGGACTAGCGGGAGGGTACGAGCAGTACTTC.

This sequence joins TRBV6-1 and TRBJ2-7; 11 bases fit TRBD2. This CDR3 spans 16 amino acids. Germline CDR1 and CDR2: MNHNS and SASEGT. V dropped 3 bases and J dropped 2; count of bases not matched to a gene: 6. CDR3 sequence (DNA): TGTGCCAGCAGTGACGTGGGACTAGCGGTACCCTACGAGCAGTACTTC. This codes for CASSDVGLAVPYEQYF.

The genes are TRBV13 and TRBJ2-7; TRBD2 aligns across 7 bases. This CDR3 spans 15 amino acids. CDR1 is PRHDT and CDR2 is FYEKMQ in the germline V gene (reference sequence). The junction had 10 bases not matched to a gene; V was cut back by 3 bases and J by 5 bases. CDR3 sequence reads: CASSFWGGSRNEQYF. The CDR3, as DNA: TGTGCCAGCAGCTTCTGGGGCGGGAGTCGGAACGAGCAGTACTTC.